The next 11 T cell receptor beta chains were all read from a single sample in a study of cytomegalovirus exposure and HLA in healthy donors. The PCR employed 60 Vbeta primers together with 13 Jbeta primers. The method was immunoSEQ multiplex PCR; TCRdb's version includes in-frame clones alone and lacks a portion of them. The sample shows around 150,000 clones, 60% to 80% of them seen only once. What was sequenced was PBMCs. The receptors come from a man in his thirties or forties in good health and CMV-seronegative.

The chain links TRBV29-1 to TRBJ2-7; 7 bases are a match to TRBD2. The germline V gene has CDR1 SQVTM and CDR2 ANQGSEA. J was trimmed by 5 bases and V by 5 bases; bases with no gene match: 12. This CDR3 has 14 amino acids. CDR3 region: CSVRSGTTPNEQYF. The CDR3 coding sequence is TGCAGCGTTAGAAGTGGGACTACTCCTAACGAGCAGTACTTC.

The chain has TRBV7-8 and TRBJ2-3; TRBD2 is a possible D gene (6 bases). Germline CDR1 reads SGHVS; CDR2 reads FQNEAQ. The CDR3 spans 14 residues. V dropped 3 bases and J dropped 0 bases, with 7 bases sitting between them. The chain's CDR3 is CASSFSGSTDTQYF. The CDR3 region has the DNA TGTGCCAGCAGCTTCAGCGGGAGCACAGATACGCAGTATTTT.

The rearrangement uses TRBV10-3 and TRBJ2-7; the D is unclear. Germline CDR1 reads ENHRY; CDR2 reads SYGVKD. This CDR3 has 18 amino acids. Trimming removed 0 bases from V and 4 bases from J, with 22 bases in between. This CDR3 is CAISESSISATDGYEQYF. CDR3 bases: TGTGCCATCAGTGAGTCCTCCATCTCAGCGACCGATGGGTACGAGCAGTACTTC.

CDR3 nucleotides: TGTGCCAGCAGCCCCCTCGGACAGGGAGGTTTCTTT. Translating it yields CASSPLGQGGFF. The chain couples TRBV6-5 to TRBJ1-1, with 8 positions matching TRBD1. V was pared by 6 bases and J by 13 bases, with 10 bases of the junction left unmatched. The CDR3 is made up of 12 amino acids. Germline CDR1 and CDR2: MNHEY and SVGAGI.

The chain couples TRBV4-3 to TRBJ2-5, with D perhaps matching TRBD1 (6 bases). The J call may be in error: the DNA end matches TRBJ2-7 better. The CDR3 is 16 amino acids. The germline V gene encodes CDR1 LGHNA and CDR2 YSLEER. The CDR3 is CASSRGPGAWIYEQYF. The CDR3 nucleotides read TGCGCCAGCAGCCGAGGCCCAGGGGCTTGGATCTACGAGCAGTACTTC.

CDR3 sequence (DNA): TGTGCCAGCAGCGTAGATCCTAGTGCGTCCTACGAGCAGTACTTC. This gives the protein CASSVDPSASYEQYF. V and J are TRBV9 and TRBJ2-7; D unclear. Trimming shortened V by 0 bases and J by 1 base, and 11 bases separated the two germline ends. Germline V CDR1 and CDR2: SGDLS, YYNGEE. There are 15 residues in the CDR3.

The chain uses TRBV18 and TRBJ2-7, with 8 nucleotides matching TRBD2. J gave up 1 base and V 5 bases, and 4 bases lay outside the gene matches. Germline loops: CDR1 KGHSH, CDR2 LQKENI. This CDR3 spans 14 amino acids. In DNA form, the CDR3 reads TGTGCCAGCTCAACTAGCGGAACATCCTACGAGCAGTACTTC. Translated, it gives CASSTSGTSYEQYF.

The chain employs TRBV7-8 and TRBJ2-7; 9 bases map to TRBD1. Germline V CDR1 and CDR2: SGHVS, FQNEAQ. Losses at the gene ends were 4 bases for V and 0 bases for J; bases not matched to a gene: 4. The CDR3 consists of 15 residues. This chain's CDR3 is CASSSGQGPSYEQYF. CDR3 DNA sequence: TGTGCCAGCAGCTCCGGACAGGGGCCCTCCTACGAGCAGTACTTC.

A word on this clone: The same CDR3 can be traced to other DNA sequences in this sample. The V and J genes are TRBV6-5 and TRBJ1-2; D is unresolved. Germline V CDR1 and CDR2: MNHEY, SVGAGI. The length of the CDR3 is 16 residues. Trimming removed 0 bases at V and 4 bases at J, with 15 bases between. CDR3 nucleotide sequence: TGTGCCAGCAGTTACTCGTACAGACACGTGCTCTATGGCTACACCTTC. Protein sequence: CASSYSYRHVLYGYTF.

V gene TRBV20-1 combines with J gene TRBJ2-5; possible D gene TRBD1, 6 bases. The CDR3 length is 11 residues. Germline assignment: CDR1 DFQATT and CDR2 SNEGSKA (reference sequence). CDR3: CRGQFQETQYF. CDR3 sequence (DNA): TGCAGAGGACAGTTCCAAGAGACCCAGTACTTC.

The DNA of the CDR3 is TGTGCCAGCAGTTCCGCGTCTAGGGGGGAGACCCAGTACTTC. Translating gives CASSSASRGETQYF. The J gene is TRBJ2-5, the V gene TRBV6-6; D is perhaps TRBD1 (6 bases). CDR1 is MNHNY, CDR2 SVGAGI, per germline (reference sequence). Trimming took off 4 bases at V and 5 bases at J, with 14 bases between the two ends. This CDR3 has 14 amino acids.